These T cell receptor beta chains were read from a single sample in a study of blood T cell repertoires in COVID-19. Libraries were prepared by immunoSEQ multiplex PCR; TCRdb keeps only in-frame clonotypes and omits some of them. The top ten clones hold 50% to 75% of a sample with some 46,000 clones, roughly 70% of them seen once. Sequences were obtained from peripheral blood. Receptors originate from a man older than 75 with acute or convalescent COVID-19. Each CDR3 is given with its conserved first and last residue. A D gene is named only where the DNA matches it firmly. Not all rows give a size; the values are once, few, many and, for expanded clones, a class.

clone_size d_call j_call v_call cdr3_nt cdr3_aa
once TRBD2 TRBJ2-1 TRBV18 TGTGCCAGCTCACCACAGGGGTTAGCGGGAGAAGGAAATGAGCAGTTCTTC CASSPQGLAGEGNEQFF
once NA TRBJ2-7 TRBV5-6 TGTGCCAGCAGCTTTCGTGGGGGACTGGGCTACGAGCAGTACTTC CASSFRGGLGYEQYF
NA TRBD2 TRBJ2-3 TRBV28 TGTGCCAGCAGTTCTCTGGGAGGGGCGAAGTCAGATACGCAGTATTTT CASSSLGGAKSDTQYF
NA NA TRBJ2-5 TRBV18 TGTGCCAGCTCACGGAATGGAGGAAAAGAGACCCAGTACTTC CASSRNGGKETQYF
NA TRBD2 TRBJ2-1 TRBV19 TGTGCCAGTAGTGACGGGAGGGCCCGCAATGAGCAGTTCTTC CASSDGRARNEQFF
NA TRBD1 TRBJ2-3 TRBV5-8 TGTGCCAGCAGTGGACAGGGGGCACCGGGAGATACGCAGTATTTT CASSGQGAPGDTQYF
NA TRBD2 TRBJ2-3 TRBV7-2 TGTGCCAGCAGCTTACAGCGGGGAACCACAGATACGCAGTATTTT CASSLQRGTTDTQYF
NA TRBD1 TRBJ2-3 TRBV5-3 TGTGCCAGAAGCTTGGTAGCGACAGGGTGCCCGCCTAGCACAGATACGCAGTATTTT CARSLVATGCPPSTDTQYF
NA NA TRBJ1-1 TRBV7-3 TGTGCCAGCAGCTTTTTACCAGACACTGAAGCTTTCTTT CASSFLPDTEAFF
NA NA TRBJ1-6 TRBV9 TGTGCCAGCAGCGTGAGACAGTTTAATTCACCCCTCCACTTT CASSVRQFNSPLHF
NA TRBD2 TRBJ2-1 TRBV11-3 TGTGCCAGCAGCTCTGGGACTAGCGGGAGTTCTGAGCAGTTCTTC CASSSGTSGSSEQFF
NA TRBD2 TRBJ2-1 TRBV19 TGTGCCAGTAGTATAGGACGGACTAGAGATGAGCAGTTCTTC CASSIGRTRDEQFF
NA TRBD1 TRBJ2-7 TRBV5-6 TGTGCCAGCAGCCTTACAGGGGGGATTAGTTACGAGCAGTACTTC CASSLTGGISYEQYF
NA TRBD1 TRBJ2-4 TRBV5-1 TGCGCCAGCAGCGCTGGGACAGGGCAAGTCATTCAGTACTTC CASSAGTGQVIQYF
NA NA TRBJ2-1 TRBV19 TGTGCCAGTAGTATGGGAGAAAGGGGGACGCGGAATGAGCAGTTCTTC CASSMGERGTRNEQFF
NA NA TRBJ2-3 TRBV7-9 TGTGCCAGCAGCCAAGGGGTGGGGGATACGCAGTATTTT CASSQGVGDTQYF
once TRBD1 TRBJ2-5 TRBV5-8 TGTGCCAGCAGTACGGGACAGGGGGCACGAGAGACCCAGTACTTC CASSTGQGARETQYF
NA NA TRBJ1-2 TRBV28 TGTGCCAGCAGTTCGGGGGTGGGAGGCTACACCTTC CASSSGVGGYTF
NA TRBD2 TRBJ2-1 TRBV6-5 TGTGCCAGCAGTTACCCCGGGACTACCAAGCAGTTCTTC CASSYPGTTKQFF
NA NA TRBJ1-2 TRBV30 TGTGCCTGGAGTGTACGGGGAGGGGGTTATGGCTACACCTTC CAWSVRGGGYGYTF
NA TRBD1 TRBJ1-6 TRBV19 TGTGCCAGTAGTCCGGGACAGGGGAATTCACCCCTCCACTTT CASSPGQGNSPLHF
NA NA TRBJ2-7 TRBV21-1 TGTGCCAGCAGCGAACAGGGGAGGAAAGGCTCCTACGAGCAGTACTTC CASSEQGRKGSYEQYF
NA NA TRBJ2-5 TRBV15 TGTGCCACCAGCGGGGGGGGCAGCCAAGAGACCCAGTACTTC CATSGGGSQETQYF